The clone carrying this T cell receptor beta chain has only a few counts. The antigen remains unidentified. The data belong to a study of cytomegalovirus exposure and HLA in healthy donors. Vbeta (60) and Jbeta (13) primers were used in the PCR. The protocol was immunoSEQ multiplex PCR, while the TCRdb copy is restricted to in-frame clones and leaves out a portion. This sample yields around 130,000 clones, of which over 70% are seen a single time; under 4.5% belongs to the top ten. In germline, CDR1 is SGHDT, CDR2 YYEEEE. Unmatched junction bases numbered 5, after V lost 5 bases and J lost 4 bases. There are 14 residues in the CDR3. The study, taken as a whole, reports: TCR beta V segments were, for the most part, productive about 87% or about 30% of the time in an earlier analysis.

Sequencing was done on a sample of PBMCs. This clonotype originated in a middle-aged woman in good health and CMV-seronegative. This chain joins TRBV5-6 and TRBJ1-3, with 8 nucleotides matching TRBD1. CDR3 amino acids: CASSSGQGGNTIYF. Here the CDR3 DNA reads TGTGCCAGCAGTTCCGGACAGGGAGGAAACACCATATATTTT.